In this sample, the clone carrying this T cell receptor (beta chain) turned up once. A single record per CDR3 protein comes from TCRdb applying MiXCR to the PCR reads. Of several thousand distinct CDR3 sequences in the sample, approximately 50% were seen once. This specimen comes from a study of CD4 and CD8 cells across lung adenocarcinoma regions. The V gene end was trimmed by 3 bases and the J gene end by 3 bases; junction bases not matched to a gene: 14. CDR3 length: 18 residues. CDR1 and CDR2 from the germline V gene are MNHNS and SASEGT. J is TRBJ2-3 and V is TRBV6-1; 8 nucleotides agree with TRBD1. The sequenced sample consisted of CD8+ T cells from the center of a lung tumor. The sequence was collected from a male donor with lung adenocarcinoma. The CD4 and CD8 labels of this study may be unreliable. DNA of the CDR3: TGTGCCAGCAGTGACGCCCCTTCGCAGGGGGCGGTGACAGATACGCAGTATTTT. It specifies CASSDAPSQGAVTDTQYF.